This paragraph reports one T cell receptor (beta chain). The antigen it binds to is not known. Per-base qualities were not stored, and no clone one base away is much larger. Enrolling through a virtual design, the prospective study's participants ranged in age from roughly 18 to 89 years and lived across 20 to 30 United States geographic areas. In the prospective study, participants were assigned to cohorts based on the clinical history participants reported in a screening survey and a study questionnaire. Recovered participants in ImmuneRACE Cohort 3 were defined as having two consecutive negative NP/OP PCR tests, clearance from a healthcare professional, or resolution of symptoms. Mobile phlebotomists in the prospective study collected whole blood, serum and a nasopharyngeal or oropharyngeal swab from every participant. Additional blood draws and questionnaires over an approximately 2-month period could optionally be provided by prospective study participants. Blood samples from the prospective study were shipped frozen or at room temperature prior to DNA extraction.

The immunoSEQ Assay, a bias-controlled multiplex PCR, was used to amplify TCRbeta CDR3 regions from genomic DNA. The study's processing was this. The number of nucleated cells in each sample was estimated by amplification of reference gene primers within the assay. Sequence reads were collapsed and filtered to measure the absolute abundance of every unique TCRbeta CDR3 rearrangement. For each sample, productive Simpson clonality was calculated as the square root of Simpson's diversity index over productive rearrangements. TCRdb took over this immuneACCESS table, retaining in-frame rearrangements with V and J assigned. Such tables are incomplete; in checked studies, under half of the missing clones stem from an unresolved V gene, and the remainder is unexplained. V and J calls plus clone size are reproduced from that table; the DNA served to infer D and trimming. A total of 150,000 or so clones appear in this sample, approximately 80% of them only once. The ten largest clones take up around 6.1% of the sample.

The sample belongs to a study of blood T cell repertoires in COVID-19 (TCRdb year 2020). In terms of the full investigation: Samples covering the acute and convalescent phases of COVID-19 were provided by collaborators in the United States, Italy and Spain. A freely available public database, intended as a resource for researchers studying the immune response to SARS-CoV-2, is where the repertoires were released. Deeply sampled blood TCRbeta repertoires from subjects exposed to, actively infected with, or recovered from COVID-19 were included in the dataset. A de-identified subject ID, COVID-19 status, age in years and sex were almost always included in the sample metadata. Where available, HLA class I and class II types were taken from metadata supplied by the sample provider and were not determined by assay-based typing. The samples were drawn from the first 160 participants of the ongoing ImmuneRACE study and from 1,254 subjects provided by 6 global collaborators. The material from the prospective study consisted of cDNA or gDNA derived from T cells, B-cell-depleted T cells, or PBMCs.

Here is what the overall study found, with its caveats: How much clinical and demographic metadata was included differed by source and by participant, and the metadata was provided uncurated.

The sequencing sample was made of PBMCs or T cells enriched from blood (not recorded which). The receptor comes from a man in his forties who had recovered from COVID-19.

The CDR3 protein sequence reads: CASSVAAVPPNSPLHF. At the DNA level, the sequence is TGTGCCAGCAGCGTTGCGGCTGTCCCTCCTAATTCACCCCTCCACTTT. The sequence joins TRBV9 to TRBJ1-6; no D segment can be confidently identified. From a lookup of the germline V gene, CDR1 and CDR2 are SGDLS and YYNGEE. From cysteine to phenylalanine, the CDR3 is 16 amino acids long. Left in the record is the CDR3 DNA by itself, 48 bases read in frame from the first base. Relative to germline, V is 2 bases shorter and J is 6 bases shorter, with 15 bases between their ends.